This T cell receptor beta chain was sequenced in a study of cytomegalovirus exposure and HLA in healthy donors. Whole-study findings and limits: A missense DCLRE1C variant was associated with V- and J-gene trimming of TCR beta chains in a later analysis, and an independent cohort replicated the association.

The PCR employed 60 Vbeta primers together with 13 Jbeta primers. Some clones are missing from TCRdb's copy, which holds only in-frame ones; the method was immunoSEQ multiplex PCR. The top ten clones hold approximately 11% of a sample with approximately 100,000 clones, 70% of them seen once. The V end was cut by 2 bases, the J end by 2 bases, with 13 bases between. The CDR3 runs to 15 residues. Germline V gene lookup returns CDR1 SGHRS and CDR2 YFSETQ. With regard to this clone: The antigen is undetermined.

The TCR originated in a man in his forties in good health and CMV-seropositive. The chain recombines TRBV5-1 with TRBJ2-5, with D tentatively TRBD1 (6 bases). Sequencing was carried out using PBMCs. The CDR3 sequence: CASSLQGRLQETQYF. Here the CDR3 DNA reads TGCGCCAGCAGCTTACAGGGCCGCTTGCAAGAGACCCAGTACTTC.